Here is one T cell receptor beta chain with its context. Its antigen is still unknown. No base qualities exist here, and no much larger clone lies one base off it. The sample originates from a study of blood T cell repertoires in COVID-19 (dated by TCRdb to about 2020). In terms of the full investigation: Samples from collaborators originated in the United States, Italy and Spain and spanned both the acute and convalescent phases of COVID-19. Samples were obtained from the ongoing ImmuneRACE study (first 160 participants) and from about 1,300 subjects provided by 6 global collaborators. The repertoires were made available in a free public database intended to serve as a resource for research on the immune response to SARS-CoV-2. The sample metadata nearly always contained a de-identified subject ID, COVID-19 status, age in years and sex. Where HLA class I and class II types were available, the types were taken from metadata supplied by the sample provider, not from assay-based typing. Subjects who had been exposed to COVID-19, were actively infected with it, or had recovered from it provided the deeply sampled blood TCRbeta repertoires that made up the dataset. The prospective study material was composed of cDNA or gDNA derived from T cells, B-cell-depleted T cells, or PBMCs. Overall study outcomes, separate from this receptor: How much clinical and demographic metadata was included differed by source and by participant, and the metadata was provided uncurated.

TCRbeta CDR3 regions were amplified from genomic DNA using the immunoSEQ Assay, a bias-controlled multiplex PCR. The published analysis was carried out like this. Within the assay, amplification of reference gene primers was used to estimate how many nucleated cells each sample contained. To quantify the absolute abundance of each unique TCRbeta CDR3 rearrangement, sequence reads were collapsed and filtered. For each sample, productive Simpson clonality was calculated as the square root of Simpson's diversity index over productive rearrangements. TCRdb obtained this table from immuneACCESS and retained in-frame rearrangements with V and J assigned. These tables miss some clones; where compared with another copy, unresolved V genes account for less than half of the shortfall, and the remainder is unexplained. That table supplies the V and J calls and clone size; D and trimming were determined from the DNA. The table for this sample lists fewer than 200,000 clones; 70% to 90% of them were counted only once. Approximately 4% of the sample belongs to the ten largest clones.

Participants in the prospective study were aged roughly 18 to 95 years, lived in under 30 United States geographic areas, and enrolled through a virtual design. In the prospective study, participants were assigned to cohorts based on the clinical history participants reported in a screening survey and a study questionnaire. For ImmuneRACE Cohort 3, a participant was defined as recovered based on two consecutive negative NP/OP PCR tests, clearance by a healthcare professional, or resolution of symptoms. In the prospective study, mobile phlebotomists collected whole blood, serum and a nasopharyngeal or oropharyngeal swab from each participant. Over a roughly 2-month period, participants in the prospective study had the option of providing additional blood draws and questionnaires. Blood samples from the prospective study were shipped frozen or at room temperature prior to DNA extraction. The cysteine opens and the phenylalanine closes a CDR3 of 15 amino acids. Only the CDR3 DNA stays, 45 bases, in frame from base 1. The germline V end is reduced by 2 bases and the J end by 4 bases; junction bases left unmatched: 5. CDR1 SGHRS and CDR2 YFSETQ were looked up in the germline V gene.

The V and J genes are TRBV5-1 and TRBJ2-3; TRBD2 aligns with 9 central bases. The receptor was derived from a woman aged 45-59 years who had recovered from COVID-19. The sequenced sample was PBMCs or T cells enriched from blood (not recorded which). The DNA sequence is TGCGCCAGCAGCTTACTAGCGGGTAGCGCAGATACGCAGTATTTT. Its protein product is CASSLLAGSADTQYF. The entire variable domain, with the stretches around the CDR3 drawn from the reference TRBV5-1 and TRBJ2-3 proteins, is KAGVTQTPRYLIKTRGQQVTLSCSPISGHRSVSWYQQTPGQGLQFLFEYFSETQRNKGNFPGRFSGRQFSNSRSEMNVSTLELGDSALYLCASSLLAGSADTQYFGPGTRLTVL.